Given below is one T cell receptor beta chain in context. Its cognate antigen is unknown. The data stem from a study of Graves' ophthalmopathy and Graves' hyperthyroidism. Ophthalmopathy was moderately-to-severely active, CAS at least 3, NOSPECS at least 4, lasting under 3 months. Orbital computed tomography, together with clinical symptoms, serum thyroxine, TRAb and thyroid ultrasound, was used for diagnosis. The CDR3 length is 16 residues. CDR1 and CDR2 from the germline V gene are WSHSY and SAAADI. Between the trimmed V and J ends, which lost 6 bases and 1 base, there was a span of 18 bases. General observations from the study: The model predicted progression of ophthalmopathy with a sensitivity of roughly 70%, and its specificity was about 76%. Detected in blood as well were most expanded thyroid clonotypes with frequency above 0.001.

The authors amplified TCR beta CDR3 regions from RNA transcripts. A first-round RT-PCR used HTBI primers, followed by a second-round multiplex PCR. TCRdb reanalysed the multiplex PCR reads using MiXCR and keeps one entry per CDR3 protein. The sample consists of 600,000 to 700,000 distinct CDR3 sequences, 35% to 45% of them appearing once. This sequence joins TRBV10-2 and TRBJ1-1; D is uncertain. The sequenced sample was peripheral blood. The receptor was isolated from an adult man with Graves' ophthalmopathy. CDR3 loop: CASSPSSPAANTEAFF. The CDR3 DNA reads TGCGCCAGCAGCCCCAGCTCACCCGCGGCGAACACTGAAGCTTTCTTT.